A single sample is the source of the 28 T cell receptor beta chains below, sequenced in a study of beta chain features in type 1 diabetes. Sequenced material consisted of expressed TCRB transcripts (all of the isolated RNA was reverse transcribed). Here immunoSEQ multiplex PCR was the method, and the copy in TCRdb shows in-frame clones only, minus some. The repertoire holds hundreds of thousands of clones, with about an eighth as singletons. What was sequenced was naive CD4+ T cells from blood. All receptors derive from a woman aged 18-35 years in good health.

The rearrangement links TRBV9 to TRBJ2-3; D unresolved. V was pared by 1 base and J by 8 bases, with 2 bases between. The germline gives CDR1 SGDLS, CDR2 YYNGEE. The CDR3 is 10 amino acids. In DNA form, the CDR3 reads TGTGCCAGCAGCGTACTTACGCAGTATTTT. Encoded protein: CASSVLTQYF.

There are a few counts of this clone. V usage is TRBV19 and J usage is TRBJ2-1, with no clear D. This CDR3 comprises 16 residues. V was shortened by 5 bases and J by 5 bases, with 19 bases between the two germline ends. Germline CDR1 is LNHDA and CDR2 is SQIVND (reference sequence). The DNA for the CDR3 is TGTGCCAGTAGTTCCAACCACCTTCAGGTCAACAATGAGCAGTTCTTC. This sequence encodes CASSSNHLQVNNEQFF.

The J gene is TRBJ2-7, the V gene TRBV6-1; D gene ambiguous. V lost 1 base, J lost 2 bases, and 12 bases lay in between. CDR3 length equals 15 residues. CDR1 is MNHNS, CDR2 SASEGT, per germline. The CDR3 DNA follows: TGTGCCAGCAGTGAAGGCCCCAAGACCCCCTACGAGCAGTACTTC. It codes for CASSEGPKTPYEQYF.

This clone was observed a few times. This chain uses TRBV27 with TRBJ2-2, with 10 bases aligning to TRBD1. Per the germline V gene, CDR1 is MNHEY and CDR2 is SMNVEV (reference sequence). The V segment lost 3 bases and the J segment 5 bases; nucleotides outside the gene matches: 0. The CDR3 is made up of 14 amino acids. The CDR3 coding sequence is TGTGCCAGCAGTTTGGACAGGGGGACCGGGGAGCTGTTTTTT. Protein: CASSLDRGTGELFF.

This chain links TRBV4-2 with TRBJ1-4, with D unresolved. From germline, CDR1 is LGHNA and CDR2 YNFKEQ. The CDR3 is 11 amino acids. The V end lost 3 bases, the J end lost 10 bases, and 6 bases lay between the germline ends. The CDR3 sequence is CASSQGLKLFF. The CDR3 region has the DNA TGTGCCAGCAGCCAGGGGTTAAAACTGTTTTTT.

This clone was picked up a small number of times. The rearrangement uses TRBV7-2 and TRBJ2-7; a possible D gene is TRBD2 (5 bases). This CDR3 comprises 12 residues. Germline V gene data show CDR1 as SGHTA and CDR2 as FQGNSA. With 1 base removed from V and 6 bases from J, the gap between germline ends came to 7 bases. CDR3 in amino acids: CASSLDAGEQYF. The CDR3 DNA reads TGTGCCAGCAGCTTAGACGCGGGCGAGCAGTACTTC.

This clone was observed a few times. The same CDR3 arises from other DNA sequences in this sample as well. The rearrangement joins TRBV5-1 to TRBJ2-1; the D gene is possibly TRBD2 (6 bases). Germline V lookup: CDR1 SGHRS, CDR2 YFSETQ. This CDR3 spans 15 amino acids. The germline V and J ends were trimmed by 1 base and 4 bases, with 12 bases remaining between them. CDR3 DNA: TGCGCCAGCAGCTTGCTGGCGGGGATTTACAATGAGCAGTTCTTC. This sequence encodes CASSLLAGIYNEQFF.

This clone was seen more than once but under ten times. The chain couples TRBV5-1 to TRBJ2-1; possibly TRBD1 or TRBD2 for D (5 bases each). This CDR3 contains 15 residues. Per germline, CDR1 SGHRS and CDR2 YFSETQ. The V end lost 4 bases, the J end lost 6 bases, and 17 bases lay between the germline ends. CDR3 in amino acids: CASSTASSGSNEQFF. In nucleotides, the CDR3 is TGCGCCAGCAGCACGGCCTCCTCAGGGAGCAATGAGCAGTTCTTC.

This clone was seen only a few times. The V gene is TRBV27, the J gene TRBJ2-3; no clear D. Germline V lookup: CDR1 MNHEY, CDR2 SMNVEV (reference sequence). V was pared by 2 bases and J by 0 bases, with 3 bases between. CDR3 length equals 13 residues. The DNA for the CDR3 is TGTGCCAGCAGTTTAAGGAGCACAGATACGCAGTATTTT. Protein product: CASSLRSTDTQYF.

The chain employs TRBV4-1 and TRBJ2-1; 9 bases match TRBD2. Trimming took 5 bases from V and 15 from J; bases not matched to a gene: 17. From germline, CDR1 is MGHRA and CDR2 YSYEKL. The CDR3 is 15 amino acids. The CDR3 DNA is TGCGCCAGCAGCTTTAGAGCGGGGGGCCAGAACTTTTGGTTCTTC. Amino acid sequence: CASSFRAGGQNFWFF.

This chain connects TRBV7-9 to TRBJ2-1, with 13 nucleotides matching TRBD2. CDR1 SEHNR and CDR2 FQNEAQ come from the germline V gene (reference sequence). The CDR3 is 15 amino acids. V dropped 5 bases and J dropped 9; count of bases not matched to a gene: 7. In DNA form, the CDR3 reads TGTGCCAGCAGCAGACTAGCGGGAGGTTGGTCTGAGCAGTTCTTC. Its translation is CASSRLAGGWSEQFF.

This clone was found a few times. This chain connects TRBV5-1 to TRBJ2-2, with 9 bases fitting TRBD1. The CDR3 is made up of 15 amino acids. Trimming at V came to 6 bases and at J to 4 bases, leaving 7 bases not matched to a gene. The germline V gene has CDR1 SGHRS and CDR2 YFSETQ. Written as DNA, the CDR3 is TGCGCCAGCACCCGGGACAGGGCCCTCACCGGGGAGCTGTTTTTT. Protein sequence: CASTRDRALTGELFF.

The CDR3 coding sequence is TGTGCCAGCACCATGGCAGGGGCAGAGACCCAGTACTTC. Its protein is CASTMAGAETQYF. V is TRBV7-9 and J is TRBJ2-5; tentatively, D is TRBD1 (6 bases). The V end was cut by 7 bases, the J end by 4 bases, with 13 bases between. This CDR3 is built from 13 residues. Germline assignment: CDR1 SEHNR and CDR2 FQNEAQ (reference sequence).

This clone was counted between two and nine times. The chain uses TRBV5-6 and TRBJ1-1, with a weak D call TRBD1 (5 bases). The CDR3 consists of 14 residues. Germline values: CDR1 SGHDT, CDR2 YYEEEE. V lost 4 bases and J 1 base, leaving 11 bases between the germline ends. The CDR3 loop reads CASSPGQGNTEAFF. DNA of the CDR3: TGTGCCAGCAGCCCGGGCCAGGGGAACACTGAAGCTTTCTTT. Together with reference TRBV5-6 and TRBJ1-1, the CDR3 gives the full variable domain: DAGVTQSPTHLIKTRGQQVTLRCSPKSGHDTVSWYQQALGQGPQFIFQYYEEEERQRGNFPDRFSGHQFPNYSSELNVNALLLGDSALYLCASSPGQGNTEAFFGQGTRLTVV.

The gene calls are TRBV15 and TRBJ1-5; D is uncertain. Germline V gene lookup returns CDR1 LNHNV and CDR2 YYDKDF (reference sequence). The V gene lost 2 bases and the J gene lost 0 bases, with 8 bases spanning the gap. This CDR3 spans 15 amino acids. CDR3 loop: CATSRKGYSNQPQHF. The CDR3 nucleotides read TGTGCCACCAGCAGAAAGGGCTATAGCAATCAGCCCCAGCATTTT.

This clone has a handful of counts. The chain uses TRBV7-9 and TRBJ2-7; D not certain. Trimming shortened V by 3 bases and J by 4 bases, and 16 bases separated the two germline ends. Germline-derived CDR1 and CDR2 are SEHNR and FQNEAQ (reference sequence). The CDR3 is 15 residues long. This chain's CDR3 is CASSFDLGAFYEQYV. CDR3 coding DNA: TGTGCCAGCAGCTTCGATCTCGGAGCTTTTTACGAGCAGTACGTC.

V is TRBV6-5 and J is TRBJ2-3, with TRBD2 identical over 10 bases. Germline V CDR1 and CDR2: MNHEY, SVGAGI. The CDR3 has 16 residues. With V trimmed by 0 bases and J by 5 bases, 5 bases remained unmatched. The CDR3 nucleotides are TGTGCCAGCAGTTACTCCCTAGCGGGAGTCGTAGATACGCAGTATTTT. Protein product: CASSYSLAGVVDTQYF.

J is TRBJ2-5 and V is TRBV19; 8 nucleotides agree with TRBD1. This CDR3 has 15 residues. V was clipped by 6 bases and J by 2 bases; unmatched bases: 8. Germline CDR1 and CDR2: LNHDA and SQIVND (reference sequence). The CDR3 loop is CASRGLWTGQETQYF. CDR3 nucleotide sequence: TGTGCCAGTAGAGGGCTATGGACAGGGCAAGAGACCCAGTACTTC.

The chain joins TRBV5-6 to TRBJ2-7; 7 bases are a match to TRBD1. Germline V lookup: CDR1 SGHDT, CDR2 YYEEEE. The CDR3 is 17 residues long. Trimming at V came to 0 bases and at J to 0 bases, leaving 9 bases not matched to a gene. The CDR3 DNA is TGTGCCAGCAGCTTGGCGTCGAGACAGGGTCCCTCCTACGAGCAGTACGTC. Translation: CASSLASRQGPSYEQYV.

This chain connects TRBV7-9 to TRBJ1-2; no reliable D call. Germline V lookup: CDR1 SEHNR, CDR2 FQNEAQ (reference sequence). The CDR3 sequence is 15 residues long. Trimming removed 0 bases at V and 2 bases at J, with 10 bases between. The CDR3 region is CASSLALGNNYGYTF. CDR3 DNA: TGTGCCAGCAGCTTAGCGTTGGGAAACAACTATGGCTACACCTTC.

The table lists this clone with a few counts. The chain carries TRBV9 and TRBJ2-5; 7 nucleotides align to TRBD1. The CDR3 totals 18 residues. V shed 0 bases, J shed 3 bases, and the junction held 14 bases outside the gene matches. CDR1 and CDR2 (germline): SGDLS, YYNGEE. The CDR3 DNA reads TGTGCCAGCAGCGTAGAGGATGCCGGGACAGCCTACAAAGAGACCCAGTACTTC. It codes for CASSVEDAGTAYKETQYF. Full variable domain (outside the CDR3, taken from reference TRBV9 and TRBJ2-5): DSGVTQTPKHLITATGQRVTLRCSPRSGDLSVYWYQQSLDQGLQFLIQYYNGEERAKGNILERFSAQQFPDLHSELNLSSLELGDSALYFCASSVEDAGTAYKETQYFGPGTRLLVL.

This CDR3 reads CASSLPGGRSNEQFF. In DNA form, the CDR3 reads TGTGCCAGCAGTTTACCTGGCGGGAGATCCAATGAGCAGTTCTTC. The V and J genes are TRBV27 and TRBJ2-1; 7 bases are a match to TRBD2. The CDR3 runs 15 residues. The V and J ends lost 2 bases and 6 bases, in that order; junction bases with no gene match: 7. Germline lookup yields CDR1 MNHEY and CDR2 SMNVEV (reference sequence).

This clone was seen a few times. The J gene is TRBJ2-1, the V gene TRBV9, with 9 positions matching TRBD2. With V trimmed by 1 base and J by 7 bases, 9 bases remained unmatched. The germline CDR1 and CDR2 sequences are SGDLS and YYNGEE. The CDR3 is 16 amino acids. DNA for the CDR3: TGTGCCAGCAGCGTATCGACAAGCGGGGGGTTAAATGAGCAGTTCTTC. It specifies CASSVSTSGGLNEQFF.

This chain uses TRBV5-1 with TRBJ1-1; 7 bases line up with TRBD1. Germline CDR1 and CDR2: SGHRS and YFSETQ. With V trimmed by 4 bases and J by 8 bases, 8 bases remained unmatched. The CDR3 loop spans 13 amino acids. In DNA form, the CDR3 reads TGCGCCAGCAGCCTGGACAGGCCGGTAGAAGCTTTCTTT. Encoded protein: CASSLDRPVEAFF.

The chain combines TRBV4-1 with TRBJ2-3; 11 nucleotides match TRBD2. CDR1 and CDR2 from the germline V gene are MGHRA and YSYEKL. The J segment lost 3 bases and the V segment lost 4 bases, leaving 9 bases of the junction unmatched. The CDR3 contains 17 residues. The CDR3, as DNA: TGCGCCAGCAGCCCAAGGGGACTAGCGGTTGGGACAGATACGCAGTATTTT. This codes for CASSPRGLAVGTDTQYF.

This clone was seen only a few times. The V and J genes are TRBV4-2 and TRBJ2-5, with D unresolved. V was shortened by 2 bases and J by 2 bases, with 3 bases between the two germline ends. Germline V gene data show CDR1 as LGHNA and CDR2 as YNFKEQ. The CDR3 is made up of 12 amino acids. The chain's CDR3 is CASSQPQETQYF. CDR3 DNA sequence: TGTGCCAGCAGCCAACCGCAAGAGACCCAGTACTTC.

The chain has TRBV29-1 and TRBJ2-1, with 9 bases aligning to TRBD2. CDR1 is SQVTM, CDR2 ANQGSEA, per germline. This CDR3 comprises 14 residues. V was pared by 5 bases and J by 4 bases, with 6 bases of the junction left unmatched. The CDR3 protein is CSVLGLAGYNEQFF. The CDR3 nucleotides read TGCAGCGTTCTCGGTCTAGCGGGGTACAATGAGCAGTTCTTC.

A few counts support this clone. V is TRBV5-1 and J is TRBJ2-3, with 11 bases identical to TRBD2. J gave up 0 bases and V 4 bases, and 4 bases lay outside the gene matches. Germline lookup yields CDR1 SGHRS and CDR2 YFSETQ. CDR3 size: 16 residues. The CDR3: CASSPASGRSTDTQYF. The CDR3 DNA follows: TGCGCCAGCAGCCCGGCTAGCGGGAGGAGCACAGATACGCAGTATTTT.